This T cell receptor (beta chain) was recovered during a study of T-cell reconstitution after alpha-beta-depleted transplantation in children (dated by TCRdb to the mid-2010s). Broadly, across the study: Using TCR repertoire profiling, the study followed T-cell immune reconstitution in a quantitative way in children after TCRalphabeta/CD19-depleted allogeneic hematopoietic cell transplantation.

Trimming at the junction amounts to 0 bases on V and 5 bases on J, and the germline ends lie 10 bases apart. Sequences MGHRA (CDR1) and YSYEKL (CDR2) are obtained from the germline V gene. The CDR3 runs 14 residues from the cysteine to the phenylalanine. Only the CDR3 DNA stays, 42 bases, in frame from base 1. The library was made by PCR. The data were produced on an Illumina HiSeq 2500. To normalize quantification of the TCRbeta repertoire, the TCR libraries were built with molecular barcoding that relied on unique molecular identifiers. Through fastp at Q25 and MiXCR, TCRdb rebuilt clones from the public reads, retaining in-frame beta chains. Merged by CDR3 protein, the rows form single entries marked with the most common genes and DNA. The sample table shows about 540,000 distinct CDR3 sequences, and about 17% are seen once. The ten largest clones take up around 3.3% of the sample. This clonotype was counted between two and nine times. Which antigen it targets is not known. No qualities accompany the bases; no much larger clone lies one base away.

The chain couples TRBV4-1 to TRBJ1-2; confidence is insufficient to name the D gene. The sequenced sample was PBMCs from the stem cell graft donor, obtained from the stem cell graft. This clonotype originated in a human donor who donated a stem cell graft to a child with acute lymphoblastic leukemia. The DNA reads TGCGCCAGCAGCCAAGAAGGAACAGCGTATGGCTACACCTTC. Its coded protein is CASSQEGTAYGYTF.